This is a list of T cell receptor beta chains from one sample in a study of blood T cell repertoires in COVID-19. TCRdb's table, derived via immunoSEQ multiplex PCR, lists solely in-frame clones and lacks some. The data show 390,000 or so clones, roughly 90% seen once. Sequencing was done on a sample of peripheral blood. The receptors originated from a woman between 25 and 40 years old with COVID-19, enrolled during active disease. Each CDR3 is given with its conserved first and last residue.

V	J	length	CDR3
TRBV5-5	TRBJ2-1	16	CASSLNPGGRYNEQFF
TRBV6-4	TRBJ2-2	14	CASSRDKSTGELFF
TRBV29-1	TRBJ1-1	14	CSAGRAGANTEAFF
TRBV4-3	TRBJ1-2	14	CASSPDGVQYGYTF
TRBV2	TRBJ1-1	12	CASRLGQFEAFF
TRBV11-2	TRBJ1-6	17	CASSLRGGTSYNSPLHF
TRBV5-1	TRBJ2-2	17	CASSLASGGANTGELFF
TRBV28	TRBJ1-5	13	CASSPLRNQPQHF
TRBV6-5	TRBJ1-1	16	CASSYFELTDDTEAFF
TRBV30	TRBJ2-5	13	CAWSMDREETQYF
TRBV5-5	TRBJ2-7	14	CASSLVGALDEQYF
TRBV11-3	TRBJ1-1	13	CASSFIGGTEAFF
TRBV9	TRBJ1-2	16	CASSVGVRGRNYGYTF
TRBV27	TRBJ1-4	14	CASRLDRGGEKLFF
TRBV9	TRBJ1-1	13	CASSANGEYEAFF
TRBV19	TRBJ2-1	15	CASSNTRTGGNEQFF
TRBV5-1	TRBJ1-1	14	CASSLGGGGTEAFF
TRBV4-3	TRBJ2-7	13	CAARVLRPYEQYF
TRBV7-9	TRBJ2-7	15	CASSAPGQVASEQYF
TRBV28	TRBJ1-4	14	CASSGGVTNEKLFF
TRBV19	TRBJ1-5	15	CASKNRGLGEQPQHF
TRBV3-1/TRBV3-2	TRBJ1-2	14	CASSPLWEHYGYTF
TRBV2	TRBJ1-3	13	CASRADSGNTIYF
TRBV2	TRBJ2-5	13	CASNILVVETQYF
TRBV27	TRBJ1-3	13	CAQPGGAENTIYF
TRBV19	TRBJ2-2	15	CASSIVWTGNGELFF
TRBV4-2	TRBJ1-1	15	CASSQVVREGTEAFF
TRBV6-5	TRBJ1-1	15	CASSYSSGVNTEAFF
TRBV27	TRBJ2-2	15	CASSLGGSNTGELFF
TRBV6-5	TRBJ1-1	14	CASSKDRGRTEAFF
TRBV4-2	TRBJ2-2	16	CASSQEGTGNGGELFF
TRBV12-3/TRBV12-4	TRBJ2-5	13	CASTPRGQETQYF
TRBV6-2/TRBV6-3	TRBJ2-1	18	CASSYSTRGGTGVNEQFF
TRBV9	TRBJ2-3	17	CASSARLAGGGTDTQYF
TRBV28	TRBJ1-5	14	CASSSIGGGQPQHF
TRBV4-3	TRBJ1-6	16	CASSQNPGHNNSPLHF
TRBV14	TRBJ2-5	16	CASSQDGGQPRKTQYF
TRBV3-1/TRBV3-2	TRBJ2-5	14	CASSQSSIGETQYF
TRBV7-9	TRBJ2-1	17	CASSPRTSGSLGNEQFF
TRBV6-6	TRBJ1-3	19	CASSPGQAGTVPSGNTIYF
TRBV9	TRBJ2-3	15	CASSPRRGGADTQYF
TRBV7-9	TRBJ1-2	13	CASSSGKGRGYTF
TRBV10-1	TRBJ1-5	14	CASRRTGGYQPQHF
TRBV27	TRBJ1-1	13	CASSLGQYTEAFF
TRBV6-5	TRBJ2-7	13	CASSYFGQYEQYF
TRBV5-5	TRBJ2-3	16	CASSLRAGTGPDTQYF
TRBV27	TRBJ2-2	15	CASSLLAGDPGELFF
TRBV3-1/TRBV3-2	TRBJ1-1	15	CASSQVGGERPEAFF
TRBV10-3	TRBJ1-6	18	CAISESGRGNSYNSPLHF
TRBV11-3	TRBJ1-1	14	CASSLGETGTEAFF
TRBV19	TRBJ2-5	15	CGRAGQIVEQETQYF
TRBV15	TRBJ2-5	15	CATKDRVEAKETQYF